This T cell receptor (beta chain) was identified during a study of blood T cell repertoires in COVID-19. At the level of the study: Sites across the United States, Italy and Spain contributed samples from acute and convalescent COVID-19. The cDNA or gDNA used as material had been derived from T cells, B-cell-depleted T cells, or PBMCs.

Germline CDR1 reads SGDLS; CDR2 reads YYNGEE. The CDR3 runs 16 residues. V was clipped by 4 bases and J by 4 bases; unmatched bases: 11. Original analysis: Amplifying reference gene primers gave estimates of nucleated cell counts. Repertoires were generated with immunoSEQ multiplex PCR, while TCRdb's copy carries only in-frame clones and drops some. The V and J calls and the clone size are those of that table, but D and trimming were determined from the DNA. Among approximately 120,000 clones listed, 70% to 90% were seen once. What was sequenced was peripheral blood. The chain has TRBV9 and TRBJ2-3; 8 bases are a match to TRBD1. This clonotype was sampled from a woman of 80 years or more with acute or convalescent COVID-19. As DNA, the CDR3 is TGTGCCAGCAGCCCCCGACAGGGGCCGGGCGCAGATACGCAGTATTTT. Its translation is CASSPRQGPGADTQYF. Full variable domain (outside the CDR3, taken from reference TRBV9 and TRBJ2-3): DSGVTQTPKHLITATGQRVTLRCSPRSGDLSVYWYQQSLDQGLQFLIQYYNGEERAKGNILERFSAQQFPDLHSELNLSSLELGDSALYFCASSPRQGPGADTQYFGPGTRLTVL.